What follows are 13 T cell receptor beta chains derived from one specimen sequenced in a study of blood T cell repertoires in COVID-19. Some clones are missing from TCRdb's copy, which holds only in-frame ones; the method was immunoSEQ multiplex PCR. The sample yields some 66,000 clones, 91% seen once. Sequenced material: peripheral blood. These receptors originate from a human donor in a cohort sampled during active COVID-19.

This clone was counted between two and nine times. The rearrangement joins TRBV7-9 to TRBJ1-6; 7 bases are a match to TRBD1. The CDR3 runs 14 residues. V was pared by 1 base and J by 10 bases, with 4 bases of the junction left unmatched. From germline, CDR1 is SEHNR and CDR2 FQNEAQ (reference sequence). The CDR3 loop is CASSLGQGYSPLHF. The DNA of the CDR3 is TGTGCCAGCAGCTTAGGACAGGGTTACTCACCCCTCCACTTT.

This chain links TRBV2 with TRBJ1-6, with TRBD1 matching 7 bases. In germline, CDR1 is SNHLY, CDR2 FYNNEI. The J segment lost 2 bases and the V segment lost 9 bases, leaving 7 bases of the junction unmatched. CDR3 length equals 15 residues. The CDR3 is CASDRERAYNSPLHF. The CDR3, as DNA: TGTGCCAGTGACAGGGAGAGGGCCTATAATTCACCCCTCCACTTT.

The chain links TRBV27 to TRBJ2-1; 9 bases match TRBD1. Trimming removed 6 bases from V and 8 bases from J; junction bases left unmatched: 8. CDR1 and CDR2 from the germline V gene are MNHEY and SMNVEV (reference sequence). The CDR3 runs to 14 residues. DNA for the CDR3: TGTGCCAGCAGCTGGGACAGGGAAAGCGATGAGCAGTTCTTC. Protein: CASSWDRESDEQFF.

The rearrangement joins TRBV7-2 to TRBJ2-7, with a tentative D call TRBD1 (6 bases). This CDR3 contains 14 residues. Between the trimmed V and J ends, which lost 8 bases and 6 bases, there was a span of 20 bases. Germline CDR1 reads SGHTA; CDR2 reads FQGNSA. CDR3 sequence (DNA): TGTGCCAGCCGCGGAGACAGGATCGTTAGCGAGCAGTACTTC. Protein: CASRGDRIVSEQYF.

This rearrangement joins TRBV15 to TRBJ1-5, with 7 bases matching TRBD1. Per the germline V gene, CDR1 is LNHNV and CDR2 is YYDKDF (reference sequence). The CDR3 extends over 22 amino acids. V dropped 2 bases and J dropped 0; count of bases not matched to a gene: 22. The CDR3, as DNA: TGTGCCACCAGCAGATTGACCGTGCCGACAGGGACGGATATATATAGCAATCAGCCCCAGCATTTT. Protein sequence: CATSRLTVPTGTDIYSNQPQHF. Looking up the rest from reference TRBV15 and TRBJ1-5 gives the full variable domain: DAMVIQNPRYQVTQFGKPVTLSCSQTLNHNVMYWYQQKSSQAPKLLFHYYDKDFNNEADTPDNFQSRRPNTSFCFLDIRSPGLGDTAMYLCATSRLTVPTGTDIYSNQPQHFGDGTRLSIL.

The chain combines TRBV4-1 with TRBJ2-7, with a possible D match to TRBD2 (6 bases). Between the trimmed V and J ends, which lost 3 bases and 1 base, there was a span of 10 bases. Germline CDR1 and CDR2: MGHRA and YSYEKL. The CDR3 contains 14 residues. CDR3 bases: TGCGCCAGCAGCCAGGGGGGTTTTTCCTACGAGCAGTACTTC. It yields the protein CASSQGGFSYEQYF.

The V and J genes are TRBV14 and TRBJ2-7; tentatively, D is TRBD1 (6 bases). CDR3 size: 15 residues. V was cut by 1 base and J by 3 bases, with 13 bases left in between. The V gene's germline CDR1 is SGHDN and CDR2 FVKESK. CDR3 in amino acids: CASSQVGGKFYEQYF. DNA of the CDR3: TGTGCCAGCAGCCAAGTAGGGGGAAAGTTCTACGAGCAGTACTTC.

Notes on this clone: Other DNA sequences in the same sample also yield this CDR3. The chain joins TRBV18 to TRBJ2-7, with a weak D call TRBD2 (5 bases). V was trimmed by 3 bases and J by 1 base, leaving 13 bases between them. In germline, CDR1 is KGHSH, CDR2 LQKENI. CDR3 length: 15 residues. The CDR3 nucleotides read TGTGCCAGCTCACCTTCCGGGGTCGGGTCCTACGAGCAGTACTTC. This gives the protein CASSPSGVGSYEQYF. Combining the CDR3 with reference TRBV18 and TRBJ2-7 gives the whole variable domain NAGVMQNPRHLVRRRGQEARLRCSPMKGHSHVYWYRQLPEEGLKFMVYLQKENIIDESGMPKERFSAEFPKEGPSILRIQQVVRGDSAAYFCASSPSGVGSYEQYFGPGTRLTVT.

This clone appeared a single time. This chain connects TRBV27 to TRBJ2-3, with D unresolved. The V gene's germline CDR1 is MNHEY and CDR2 SMNVEV (reference sequence). The V end lost 8 bases, the J end lost 3 bases, and 12 bases lay between the germline ends. CDR3 length: 13 residues. The CDR3 sequence is CASLYYSTDTQYF. The CDR3 coding sequence is TGTGCCAGCTTATATTATAGTACAGATACGCAGTATTTT.

The rearrangement links TRBV7-3 to TRBJ2-5, with a possible D match to TRBD2 (7 bases). V was cut by 5 bases and J by 5 bases, with 12 bases left in between. Germline V gene lookup returns CDR1 SGHTA and CDR2 FQGTGA. There are 13 residues in the CDR3. The CDR3 coding sequence is TGTGCCAGCAGCGCGGGGGCTGGGGAGACCCAGTACTTC. It is translated as CASSAGAGETQYF.

This clone was observed a single time. This rearrangement joins TRBV2 to TRBJ2-7; D unresolved. This CDR3 spans 12 amino acids. V lost 8 bases and J lost 1, with 9 bases in between. Germline V gene sequence: CDR1 SNHLY, CDR2 FYNNEI. The CDR3 protein is CASQSLSYEQYF. The CDR3 DNA follows: TGTGCCAGCCAGTCGCTTTCCTACGAGCAGTACTTC.

The rearrangement links TRBV5-1 to TRBJ2-7, with TRBD2 matching over 14 bases. The CDR3 sequence is 15 residues long. V shed 2 bases and J 6 bases; nucleotides not matched to a gene: 4. The germline CDR1 and CDR2 sequences are SGHRS and YFSETQ. The CDR3 bases are TGCGCCAGCAGCTTCGGACTAGCGGGGGGTAGCGAGCAGTACTTC. Amino acid sequence: CASSFGLAGGSEQYF.

V and J are TRBV6-6 and TRBJ2-1; TRBD2 agrees at 8 bases. The CDR3 contains 12 residues. Trimming took 5 bases from V and 10 from J; bases not matched to a gene: 4. Germline V gives CDR1 MNHNY, CDR2 SVGAGI (reference sequence). The CDR3 reads CASSAGGDEQFF. As DNA, the CDR3 is TGTGCCAGCAGTGCGGGGGGTGACGAGCAGTTCTTC.